The 9 T cell receptor beta chains in this list originate from one sample, sequenced in a study. MiXCR, run by TCRdb on the RT-PCR reads, gives a single entry per CDR3 protein. Among fewer than 800,000 distinct CDR3 sequences listed, 12% to 15% were seen once. The specimen sequenced was memory CD4+ T cells from blood. The receptors come from a female donor in good health, serving as a healthy control.

The V and J genes are TRBV28 and TRBJ2-2; 7 bases line up with TRBD2. The germline V gene has CDR1 MDHEN and CDR2 SYDVKM. This CDR3 has 16 amino acids. Trimming at V came to 8 bases and at J to 4 bases, leaving 13 bases not matched to a gene. This chain's CDR3 is CASFSGGRGSTGELFF. The CDR3 DNA reads as TGTGCCAGCTTTTCAGGCGGGAGAGGGAGCACCGGGGAGCTGTTTTTT.

The rearrangement links TRBV5-1 to TRBJ2-2; the D is unclear. This CDR3 region has 14 residues. V gave up 3 bases and J gave up 1 base, with 7 bases separating them. CDR1 is SGHRS, CDR2 YFSETQ, per germline. CDR3 amino acids: CASSYTVNTGELFF. Here the CDR3 DNA reads TGCGCCAGCAGCTATACAGTGAACACCGGGGAGCTGTTTTTT.

V is TRBV7-2 and J is TRBJ2-3; 7 bases fit TRBD2. J lost 4 bases, V lost 2 bases, and 12 bases had no gene match. This CDR3 region has 17 residues. Germline CDR1 is SGHTA and CDR2 is FQGNSA. DNA for the CDR3: TGTGCCAGCAGCTTACAAATGATAGCGGGTACAGCAGATACGCAGTATTTT. Amino acid sequence: CASSLQMIAGTADTQYF.

The J gene is TRBJ2-7, the V gene TRBV20-1, with 10 bases fitting TRBD2. There are 16 residues in the CDR3. V was clipped by 4 bases and J by 5 bases; unmatched bases: 14. The germline V gene encodes CDR1 DFQATT and CDR2 SNEGSKA (reference sequence). CDR3 in DNA: TGCAGTGCTAAGGACAGTTCTAGCGGGAGCGGTAACGAGCAGTACTTC. It codes for CSAKDSSSGSGNEQYF.

This rearrangement joins TRBV6-5 to TRBJ1-1, with no clear D. The germline gives CDR1 MNHEY, CDR2 SVGAGI. The ends were cut back, 6 bases at V and 5 bases at J, with 22 bases in the middle. This CDR3 spans 16 amino acids. The CDR3 sequence is CASSRGRERRETEAFF. The CDR3 DNA sequence: TGTGCCAGCAGCCGTGGACGGGAACGACGGGAAACTGAAGCTTTCTTT.

The V call is TRBV3-1, the J call TRBJ2-3; D unclear. The CDR3 extends over 13 amino acids. Trimming stripped 8 bases from V and 5 bases from J, with 14 bases between. Germline CDR1 LGHDT, CDR2 YNNKEL (reference sequence). The CDR3 region is CASGKGIIDTQYF. The CDR3 DNA is TGTGCCAGCGGTAAAGGGATTATAGATACGCAGTATTTT.

The V gene is TRBV5-1, the J gene TRBJ1-1, with D perhaps TRBD1 (6 bases). Trimming took 4 bases from V and 2 from J, leaving 15 bases between them. The CDR3 extends over 15 amino acids. Germline-derived CDR1 and CDR2 are SGHRS and YFSETQ. CDR3 in amino acids: CASSTQGLGNTEAFF. The CDR3 DNA reads as TGCGCCAGCAGCACACAGGGTTTAGGTAACACTGAAGCTTTCTTT.

This clonotype was detected only a few times. This chain joins TRBV27 and TRBJ1-6, with 9 bases identical to TRBD1. This CDR3 contains 15 residues. J gave up 11 bases and V 7 bases, and 12 bases lay outside the gene matches. In germline, CDR1 is MNHEY, CDR2 SMNVEV (reference sequence). DNA for the CDR3: TGTGCCAGCACCGAACTGGGACAGGGTAGGACACCCCTCCACTTT. Amino acid sequence: CASTELGQGRTPLHF.

The V gene is TRBV12-3 or TRBV12-4, the J gene TRBJ2-1; 9 positions match TRBD2. The CDR3 is 16 amino acids. Trimming took 2 bases from V and 0 from J; bases not matched to a gene: 2. The CDR3 protein is CASSLRGLASYNEQFF. In DNA form, the CDR3 reads TGTGCCAGCAGTTTAAGGGGACTAGCCTCCTACAATGAGCAGTTCTTC.